This T cell receptor beta chain was sequenced in a study of tumor and adjacent non-tumor tissue in lung cancer. For the study at large: The cohort had around twelve adenocarcinoma, a couple of squamous cell and 1 small cell patients. Samples averaged roughly 4 million productive TCRbeta reads each. Study-wide findings and caveats: Normal lung showed higher cumulative top 100 clone frequency than tumor.

On this clonotype itself: The antigen remains undetermined. The final CDR3 position lacks the conserved phenylalanine or tryptophan, pointing to a likely read error.

TCRbeta libraries were built with three rounds of nested PCR, modified from ARM-PCR. TCRdb reprocessed the multiplex PCR reads via MiXCR and lists one record per CDR3 protein. The top ten clones hold roughly 15% of a sample with 65,000 to 90,000 distinct CDR3 sequences, 65% to 90% of them seen once. The CDR3 length is 12 residues. Germline values: CDR1 SQVTM, CDR2 ANQGSEA. V lost 5 bases and J lost 4, with 11 bases in between. RNA was extracted from bulk tissue without any cell sorting. The sequenced sample consisted of lung tumor tissue. V gene TRBV29-1 combines with J gene TRBJ2-5; TRBD2 is a possible D gene (6 bases). This TCR was sampled from a woman aged 45-59 years with non-small cell lung cancer. The CDR3: CSVMGGPETQYL. The CDR3 DNA reads as TGCAGCGTTATGGGGGGACCAGAGACCCAGTACTTA.